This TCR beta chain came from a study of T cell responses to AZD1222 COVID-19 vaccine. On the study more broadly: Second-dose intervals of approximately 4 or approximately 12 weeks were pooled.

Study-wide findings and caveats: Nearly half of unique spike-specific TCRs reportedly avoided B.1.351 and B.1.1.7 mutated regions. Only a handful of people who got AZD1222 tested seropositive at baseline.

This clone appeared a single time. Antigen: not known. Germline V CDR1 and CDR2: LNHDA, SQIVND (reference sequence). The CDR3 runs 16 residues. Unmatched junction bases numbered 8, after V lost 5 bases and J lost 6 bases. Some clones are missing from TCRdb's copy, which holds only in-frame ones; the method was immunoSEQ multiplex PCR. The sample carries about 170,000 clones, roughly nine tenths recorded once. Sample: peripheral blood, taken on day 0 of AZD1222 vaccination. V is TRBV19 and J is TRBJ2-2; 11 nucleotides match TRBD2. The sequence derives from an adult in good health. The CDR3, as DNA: TGTGCCAGTAGTGCGCTAGCGGGAGGAGCGTCCGGGGAGCTGTTTTTT. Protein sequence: CASSALAGGASGELFF.